The 4 T cell receptor beta chains in this list originate from one sample, sequenced in a study of post-analysis software for immune sequencing data. Study-wide results and limits: The study found TRBV5-6, TRBV5-1 and TRBV20-1 among about five TRBV segments more frequent in patients than controls.

Libraries were made from TCR beta cDNA, and they carried unique molecular identifiers. TCRdb used MiXCR to reprocess the PCR reads, holding one entry per CDR3 protein. The table lists hundreds of thousands of distinct CDR3 sequences, roughly 29% of them singletons. Their target antigens are unknown. Sequenced material: blood. Every receptor here comes from a girl aged 5-17 years with multiple sclerosis.

The chain combines TRBV20-1 with TRBJ2-7; D is perhaps TRBD1 or TRBD2 (5 bases each). The CDR3 extends over 13 amino acids. The V gene lost 4 bases and the J gene lost 0 bases, with 10 bases spanning the gap. In germline, CDR1 is DFQATT, CDR2 SNEGSKA (reference sequence). Here the CDR3 reads CSANGASSYEQYF. For the CDR3, the DNA is TGCAGTGCTAACGGGGCCTCCTCCTACGAGCAGTACTTC.

The chain joins TRBV5-1 to TRBJ2-7; the D gene is possibly TRBD2 (5 bases). The germline V and J ends were trimmed by 4 bases and 5 bases, with 19 bases remaining between them. Germline V gene sequence: CDR1 SGHRS, CDR2 YFSETQ. This CDR3 comprises 15 residues. In nucleotides, the CDR3 is TGCGCCAGCAGCCTCAGCGGAGCCTCTGCCCACGAGCAGTACTTC. Protein: CASSLSGASAHEQYF.

To note about this clonotype: One end of the junction is discordant with germline, which a read error may explain. This chain joins TRBV24-1 and TRBJ2-2; D not certain. Germline lookup yields CDR1 KGHDR and CDR2 SFDVKD. The CDR3 is 17 amino acids. In DNA, the CDR3 is TGCGCCACCAGTGATTTGACGGCAGATACGAGCACCGGGGAGCTGTTTTTT. Amino acid sequence: CATSDLTADTSTGELFF.

J is TRBJ1-1 and V is TRBV6-1; D call uncertain. Trimming took 10 bases from V and 1 from J, leaving 7 bases between them. CDR1 and CDR2 (germline): MNHNS, SASEGT. This CDR3 has 11 amino acids. In DNA, the CDR3 is TGTGCCAACGGGGAGAACACTGAAGCTTTCTTT. Translation: CANGENTEAFF.